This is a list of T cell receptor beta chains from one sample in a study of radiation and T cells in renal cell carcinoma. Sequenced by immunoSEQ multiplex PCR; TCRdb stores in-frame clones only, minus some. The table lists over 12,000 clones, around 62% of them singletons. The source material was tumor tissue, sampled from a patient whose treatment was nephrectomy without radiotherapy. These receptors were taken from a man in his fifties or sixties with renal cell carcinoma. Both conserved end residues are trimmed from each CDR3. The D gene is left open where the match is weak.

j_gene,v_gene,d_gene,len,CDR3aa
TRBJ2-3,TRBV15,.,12,ATSRDREYDTQY
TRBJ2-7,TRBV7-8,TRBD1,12,ASSGRDRVREQY
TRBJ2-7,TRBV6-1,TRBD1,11,ASSKGTVYEQY
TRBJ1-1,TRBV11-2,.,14,ASSFRGDISNTEAF
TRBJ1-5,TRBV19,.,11,ASSIKLDQPQH
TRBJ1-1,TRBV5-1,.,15,ASSLDPLGRKNTEAF
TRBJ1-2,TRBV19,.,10,ASTGHRYGYT
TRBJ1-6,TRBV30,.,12,AWSIGSYNSPLH
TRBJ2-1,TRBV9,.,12,ASSVIPASNEQF
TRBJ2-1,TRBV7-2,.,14,ASSLGGVRNYNEQF
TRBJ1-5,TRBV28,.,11,ASSLDSNQPQH
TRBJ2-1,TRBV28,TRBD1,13,ASSFRTGRRYEQF
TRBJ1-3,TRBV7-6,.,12,ASSLGEAGNTIY
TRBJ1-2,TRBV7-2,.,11,ASSLDGADGYT
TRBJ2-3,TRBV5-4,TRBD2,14,ASSSGLAGSTDTQY
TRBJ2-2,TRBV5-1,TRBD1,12,ASSPGQGLGELF
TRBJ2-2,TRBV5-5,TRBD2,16,ASSFSRVAGAFTGELF
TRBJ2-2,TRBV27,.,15,ASSLHGGGMNTGELF
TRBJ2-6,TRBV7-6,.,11,ASSTGAANVLT
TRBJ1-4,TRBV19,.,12,ASSRTGPREKLF
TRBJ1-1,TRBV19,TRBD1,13,ASSTGRGMNTEAF
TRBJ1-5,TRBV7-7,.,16,ASRIPGHNNSDNQPQH
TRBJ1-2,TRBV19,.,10,ASSIGEYGYT
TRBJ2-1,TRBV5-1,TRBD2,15,ASSRTSGRVGYNEQF
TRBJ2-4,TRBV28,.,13,ASSLQELAKNIQY
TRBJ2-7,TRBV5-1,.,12,ASSPDHASYEQY
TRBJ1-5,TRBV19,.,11,ASIRDGYQPQH
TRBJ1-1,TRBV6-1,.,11,ASSLTANTEAF
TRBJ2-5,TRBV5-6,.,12,ASSIRHQGGTQY
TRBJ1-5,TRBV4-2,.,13,ASSSTGSGDQPQH
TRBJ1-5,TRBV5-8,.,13,ASSPRRDSNQPQH
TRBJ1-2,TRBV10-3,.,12,AISESRDGYGYT
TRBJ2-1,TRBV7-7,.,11,ASSLGQNNEQF
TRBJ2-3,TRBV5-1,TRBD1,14,ASSLPQGGITDTQY
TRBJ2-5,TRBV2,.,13,ASSDDSGDGETQY